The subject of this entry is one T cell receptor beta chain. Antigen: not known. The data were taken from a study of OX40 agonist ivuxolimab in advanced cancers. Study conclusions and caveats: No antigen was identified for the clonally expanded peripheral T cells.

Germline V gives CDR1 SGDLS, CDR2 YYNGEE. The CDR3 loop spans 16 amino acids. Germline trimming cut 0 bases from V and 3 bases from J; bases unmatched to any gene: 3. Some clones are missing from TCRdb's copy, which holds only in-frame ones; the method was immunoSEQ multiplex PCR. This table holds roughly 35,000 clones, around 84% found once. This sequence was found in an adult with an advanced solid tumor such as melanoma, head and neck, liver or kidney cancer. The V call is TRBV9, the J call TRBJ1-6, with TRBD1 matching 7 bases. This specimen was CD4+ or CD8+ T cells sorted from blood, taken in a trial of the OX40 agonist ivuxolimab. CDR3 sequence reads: CASSVDPGGYNSPLHF. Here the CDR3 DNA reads TGTGCCAGCAGCGTAGATCCAGGGGGCTATAATTCACCCCTCCACTTT.